A selection of T cell receptor beta chains follows, all from one sample in a study of blood T cell repertoires in COVID-19. Clones were read by immunoSEQ multiplex PCR, and TCRdb kept only the in-frame ones, dropping some. There are about 180,000 clones in the sample; roughly 84% occur only once, and about 18% lies in the top ten. The source material was peripheral blood. The receptors were gathered from a person aged 70 to 85 with COVID-19, enrolled during active disease. CDR3s leave out the opening cysteine and the closing phenylalanine or tryptophan. A D gene is named only where the DNA matches it firmly. The size of a clone is reported for some rows only, either as once, few or many, or as a class for expanded clones.

ASSRRERGTGANVLT,TRBD2,NA,TRBV27,TRBJ2-6
ASSYSTGSYGYT,NA,NA,TRBV7-8,TRBJ1-2
ASSSRDWTNTGELF,NA,NA,TRBV27,TRBJ2-2
SVVLSAGELF,NA,NA,TRBV29-1,TRBJ2-2
ASSNQNRLAGAIDTQY,TRBD2,NA,TRBV5-1,TRBJ2-3
ASSLGRQAWTQY,NA,NA,TRBV13,TRBJ2-5
SVTGSSYEQY,NA,NA,TRBV29-1,TRBJ2-7
ASGLFLAGASTDTQY,TRBD2,NA,TRBV12-5,TRBJ2-3
ASSQTSGGGRDTQY,TRBD2,NA,TRBV3-1/TRBV3-2,TRBJ2-3
ASSPGRGGTDTQY,NA,NA,TRBV4-1,TRBJ2-3
ASSLDTGNSGNTIY,NA,NA,TRBV4-3,TRBJ1-3
ASSTQAMDTEAF,NA,NA,TRBV7-2,TRBJ1-1
SSRGSLGTDTQY,NA,NA,TRBV29-1,TRBJ2-3
ASSFQETQY,NA,NA,TRBV6-6,TRBJ2-5
ASSIGGTANTEAF,TRBD1,NA,TRBV19,TRBJ1-1
ASSLVGASGNTIY,NA,NA,TRBV7-9,TRBJ1-3
ASSLGDSPNQPQH,TRBD1,NA,TRBV7-9,TRBJ1-5
ASSLGAGSYSPFYGYT,NA,few,TRBV7-2,TRBJ1-2
ASSLRRGFYTEAF,NA,NA,TRBV28,TRBJ1-1
ASSLREIAYEQY,TRBD2,NA,TRBV27,TRBJ2-7